Detailed here is one TCR beta chain. Its cognate antigen has yet to be identified. No base qualities exist here, and no much larger clone lies one base off it. V is reduced by 2 bases and J by 1 base, leaving a spacing of 5 bases between them. The CDR3, cysteine through phenylalanine, is 13 amino acids long. Solely the CDR3 DNA is kept, with 39 bases framed from the first base. From the germline V gene (reference sequence), CDR1 is DFQATT and CDR2 is SNEGSKA. These data belong to a study of post-analysis software for immune sequencing data (dated by TCRdb to 2015 to 2017). Notes on the research overall: The recorded disease courses included relapsing-remitting, secondary progressive and progressive-relapsing multiple sclerosis, and some patients had no subtype annotation. A subset of samples was prepared in parallel using single-end sample barcoding, then pooled and co-amplified after Illumina adapter ligation. The patient repertoires were compared against around 11 previously published healthy control repertoires obtained from donors aged about 6 to 26 years.

Overall study outcomes, separate from this receptor: Significantly lower normalized Chao1 diversity was found in multiple sclerosis patients than in controls, suggesting substantial peripheral T-cell clonal expansion. When samples were clustered directly using the F measure, samples prepared in the same batch co-clustered strongly, which prompted a batch-effect correction. The control group was slightly older than the multiple sclerosis patient group. About five TRBV segments, including TRBV5-6, TRBV5-1 and TRBV20-1, were significantly more frequent in patients than controls.

To prepare the library, PCR was applied. These reads were obtained on an Illumina HiSeq 2500. To reduce PCR and sequencing biases, unique molecular identifiers were incorporated into the TCR beta cDNA libraries. Approximately 500,000 cDNA molecules were obtained for every 1 to 10 million input T cells, so each molecule roughly corresponded to one T cell. Patient libraries were prepared and sequenced with the same protocol used for the earlier healthy control dataset. Samples belonging to the same batch were prepared together, multiplexed and sequenced on a shared HiSeq lane. In the paper's pipeline: Raw barcoded reads were processed with MIGEC, discarding single-read molecular identifier groups before consensus assembly and CDR3 extraction. VDJtools was used for post-analysis of the clonotype tables, and diversity was normalized by down-sampling every dataset to the size of the smallest sample. In repertoire overlap clustering, CDR3 amino acid sequences, but not nucleotide sequences, were matched to correct batch-related cross-sample contamination. Using fastp at Q25 and MiXCR, TCRdb reprocessed the public reads and kept productive beta chains. Each entry is one CDR3 protein sequence, shown with its most common DNA and genes. The V and J calls and clone size are TCRdb's, not the authors'. Within this sample are some 450,000 distinct CDR3 sequences, with roughly 45% of them counted one time only. Jointly, the top ten make up roughly 12% of the sample.

To demonstrate the VDJtools post-analysis software, TCR beta repertoires were profiled from the peripheral blood of about a dozen young patients with multiple sclerosis. The multiple sclerosis patients were children and adolescents ranging in age from 6 to 15 years. This sequence was found in a girl between 5 and 17 years old with multiple sclerosis. Recombination connected TRBV20-1 to TRBJ2-2, with the identity of the D gene unclear. Sequences were obtained from blood. The DNA sequence follows: TGCAGTGCTAGACCCCTGAACACCGGGGAGCTGTTTTTT. It codes for CSARPLNTGELFF.